This TCR beta chain came from a study of shared clonotypes between healthy human individuals. Germline CDR1 is SGHNT and CDR2 is YYREEE (reference sequence). CDR3 length: 13 amino acids. V was cut by 4 bases and J by 2 bases, with 9 bases left in between. Sequencing used immunoSEQ multiplex PCR; TCRdb keeps in-frame clones, though not all of them. The sample holds around 2.3 million clones, around 95% seen once. This receptor was obtained from a man between 18 and 29 years old in good health. The chain joins TRBV5-4 to TRBJ2-5, with D perhaps matching TRBD1 (6 bases). Material: naive CD4+ T cells sorted from blood. Subset denoted: CD45RA+ positively selected. The CDR3 region is CASSADSQETQYF. The CDR3 nucleotides are TGTGCCAGCAGCGCGGACAGTCAAGAGACCCAGTACTTC.